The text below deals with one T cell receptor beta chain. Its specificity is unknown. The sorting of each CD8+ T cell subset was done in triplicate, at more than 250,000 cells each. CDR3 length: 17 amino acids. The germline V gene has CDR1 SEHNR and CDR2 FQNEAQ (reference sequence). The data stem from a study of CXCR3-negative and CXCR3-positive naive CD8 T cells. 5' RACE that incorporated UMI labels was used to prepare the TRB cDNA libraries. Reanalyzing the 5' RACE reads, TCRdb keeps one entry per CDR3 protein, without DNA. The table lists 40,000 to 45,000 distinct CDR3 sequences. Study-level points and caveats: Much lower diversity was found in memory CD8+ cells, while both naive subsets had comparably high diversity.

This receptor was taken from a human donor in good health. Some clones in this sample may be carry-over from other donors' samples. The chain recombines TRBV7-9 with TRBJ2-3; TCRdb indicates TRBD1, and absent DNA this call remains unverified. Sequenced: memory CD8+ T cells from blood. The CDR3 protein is CASSLGQGASGTDTQYF.